This entry features one TCR beta chain sequence. The entry originates in a study of blood T cell repertoires in COVID-19. Overall study context: Sites across the United States, Italy and Spain contributed samples from acute and convalescent COVID-19. Sources were T cells, B-cell-depleted T cells, or PBMCs; the material itself was cDNA or gDNA.

CDR3 length: 15 residues. Trimming cost V 8 bases and J 1 base; bases outside gene matches: 10. Germline V gene sequence: CDR1 SEHNR, CDR2 FQNEAQ (reference sequence). Original processing methods: Using reference gene primer amplification, nucleated cell counts were estimated. Sequenced by immunoSEQ multiplex PCR; TCRdb stores in-frame clones only, minus some. That table is the source of V, J and clone size, and D and trimming were worked out from the DNA. The sample has 45,000 to 60,000 clones, approximately 78% seen once. Input material: peripheral blood. This receptor was taken from an elderly woman with acute or convalescent COVID-19. This chain joins TRBV7-9 and TRBJ2-5; 7 bases line up with TRBD1. DNA for the CDR3: TGTGCCAGCGCCCCAGGGGGAGAGGTCCAAGAGACCCAGTACTTC. It specifies CASAPGGEVQETQYF.